This passage covers 7 T cell receptor beta chains from one sample sequenced in a study of CD8+ T cells in alopecia areata. Following extraction, RNA underwent reverse transcription to cDNA, which served as the sequencing template. Sequencing was performed with immunoSEQ multiplex PCR; in TCRdb, only in-frame clones are kept and a portion is missing. The sample has 150,000 to 200,000 clones, roughly 50% seen once. Treatment denoted: oral pan-JAK inhibitor, 5-10 mg twice daily. The sample in question was CD8+ T cells sorted from blood, obtained at week 24, from a patient treated with tofacitinib. These receptors were obtained from a human donor with alopecia areata.

The chain employs TRBV20-1 and TRBJ1-2, with D uncertain. CDR3 size: 11 residues. V shed 3 bases and J shed 4 bases, with 6 bases lying between them. Germline-derived CDR1 and CDR2 are DFQATT and SNEGSKA (reference sequence). In DNA, the CDR3 is TGCAGTGCTAGGGGTTCCTATGGCTACACCTTC. Its translation is CSARGSYGYTF.

Only one count was recorded for this clone. The V and J genes are TRBV6-7 and TRBJ2-1, with 13 positions matching TRBD2. TRBV6-7 is marked as an open reading frame, function uncertain. V lost 6 bases and J lost 4; bases outside the gene matches: 3. This CDR3 has 15 amino acids. Here the CDR3 DNA reads TGTGCCAGCAGAACGGGACTAGCGGGATACAATGAGCAGTTCTTC. Amino acids: CASRTGLAGYNEQFF.

In this sample, this clone turned up a few times. The chain is built from TRBV29-1 and TRBJ1-2; D gene ambiguous. CDR3 length: 13 residues. The V gene's germline CDR1 is SQVTM and CDR2 ANQGSEA. Between the trimmed V and J ends, which lost 3 bases and 4 bases, there was a span of 12 bases. The CDR3 protein is CSVDWGLGYGYTF. CDR3 coding DNA: TGCAGCGTTGATTGGGGTCTCGGCTATGGCTACACCTTC. Full variable domain (missing parts from reference TRBV29-1 and TRBJ1-2): SAVISQKPSRDICQRGTSLTIQCQVDSQVTMMFWYRQQPGQSLTLIATANQGSEATYESGFVIDKFPISRPNLTFSTLTVSNMSPEDSSIYLCSVDWGLGYGYTFGSGTRLTVV.

J is TRBJ1-1 and V is TRBV30; D call uncertain. In germline, CDR1 is GTSNPN, CDR2 SVGIG (reference sequence). The V end lost 4 bases, the J end lost 0 bases, and 6 bases lay between the germline ends. The CDR3 is 12 amino acids. The CDR3 nucleotides read TGTGCCTGGAATCTCTTGAACACTGAAGCTTTCTTT. It yields the protein CAWNLLNTEAFF.

The V and J genes are TRBV11-2 and TRBJ1-1; D not certain. V gave up 7 bases and J gave up 4 bases, with 19 bases separating them. The CDR3 has 15 amino acids. Germline-derived CDR1 and CDR2 are SGHAT and FQNNGV. The CDR3 loop reads CASTMTFGGRTEAFF. In nucleotides, the CDR3 is TGTGCCAGCACCATGACCTTCGGAGGACGCACTGAAGCTTTCTTT.

For this clone: A read error may produce the germline difference seen at one junction end. V gene TRBV4-1 combines with J gene TRBJ1-4; the match to TRBD1 covers 9 bases. CDR1 and CDR2 from the germline V gene are MGHRA and YSYEKL. This CDR3 spans 14 amino acids. The CDR3 reads CASSQEPGTGMAIF. The CDR3 region has the DNA TGCGCCAGCAGCCAGGAACCCGGGACAGGGATGGCGATTTTT.

This clone was counted a single time. This rearrangement joins TRBV7-6 to TRBJ2-5; no definite D call. This CDR3 has 14 amino acids. In germline, CDR1 is SGHVS, CDR2 FNYEAQ. The V gene lost 3 bases and the J gene lost 0 bases, with 8 bases spanning the gap. Here the CDR3 reads CASSLERYQETQYF. The DNA for the CDR3 is TGTGCCAGCAGCTTGGAAAGGTACCAAGAGACCCAGTACTTC.